The 8 T cell receptor beta chains reported below all come from one sample, sequenced in a study of beta chain features in type 1 diabetes. Sequenced material consisted of expressed TCRB transcripts (all of the isolated RNA was reverse transcribed). Sequencing used immunoSEQ multiplex PCR; TCRdb keeps in-frame clones, though not all of them. The table shows some 900,000 clones, with roughly 15% occurring only once. Sequencing was carried out using naive CD4+ T cells from blood. The receptors shown here come from a woman under 30 in good health.

The rearrangement joins TRBV20-1 to TRBJ2-3; D not certain. The CDR3 is made up of 11 amino acids. CDR1 is DFQATT and CDR2 is SNEGSKA in the germline V gene (reference sequence). V dropped 3 bases and J dropped 8 bases, with 9 bases sitting between them. DNA for the CDR3: TGCAGTGCTAGCGGGCCCCCTACGCAGTATTTT. This gives the protein CSASGPPTQYF.

The rearrangement uses TRBV28 and TRBJ2-7; perhaps TRBD2 as D (5 bases). The length of the CDR3 is 14 residues. V was clipped by 6 bases and J by 7 bases, with 19 bases between them. Germline V gives CDR1 MDHEN, CDR2 SYDVKM. The CDR3 protein is CASSSPGDSSEQYF. CDR3 DNA: TGTGCCAGCAGCTCGCCCGGGGATTCTAGTGAGCAGTACTTC.

This clone was counted a few times. The rearrangement links TRBV5-4 to TRBJ2-1, with TRBD2 identical over 11 bases. This CDR3 region has 14 residues. The V segment lost 3 bases and the J segment 9 bases; nucleotides outside the gene matches: 5. Germline V gives CDR1 SGHNT, CDR2 YYREEE (reference sequence). The CDR3, as DNA: TGTGCCAGCAGCTCCGGGACTAGCGGAAGTGAGCAGTTCTTC. Protein product: CASSSGTSGSEQFF.

This clone was picked up a small number of times. The rearrangement links TRBV6-1 to TRBJ2-3; perhaps D is TRBD1 or TRBD2 (5 bases each). The CDR3 runs 13 residues. Trimming took 2 bases from V and 5 from J, leaving 8 bases between them. Germline V gene lookup returns CDR1 MNHNS and CDR2 SASEGT. DNA of the CDR3: TGTGCCAGCAGTGAACGGGGCCGAGATACGCAGTATTTT. This encodes CASSERGRDTQYF.

The gene calls are TRBV10-3 and TRBJ2-1, with 15 positions matching TRBD2. This CDR3 spans 17 amino acids. Germline V gene sequence: CDR1 ENHRY, CDR2 SYGVKD. V shed 0 bases and J 8 bases; nucleotides not matched to a gene: 5. DNA for the CDR3: TGTGCCATCAGTGAGTCCGAGGGACTAGCGGGAGGCTATGAGCAGTTCTTC. Its protein is CAISESEGLAGGYEQFF.

The chain carries TRBV29-1 and TRBJ1-1; D may be TRBD1 (5 bases). Germline V gives CDR1 SQVTM, CDR2 ANQGSEA. There are 13 residues in the CDR3. Trimming cost V 1 base and J 0 bases, with 6 bases left between them. The CDR3 sequence: CSVEVRVNTEAFF. CDR3 bases: TGCAGCGTTGAAGTCAGGGTGAACACTGAAGCTTTCTTT.

The sample holds a few counts of this clone. The J gene is TRBJ2-3, the V gene TRBV6-5; tentatively, D is TRBD1 (5 bases). The V end lost 2 bases, the J end lost 5 bases, and 11 bases lay between the germline ends. CDR3 size: 14 residues. Germline V gene lookup returns CDR1 MNHEY and CDR2 SVGAGI. The CDR3 reads CASSYTPTGDTQYF. The DNA for the CDR3 is TGTGCCAGCAGTTACACACCCACAGGAGATACGCAGTATTTT.

The V gene is TRBV11-3, the J gene TRBJ2-4; D might be TRBD1 (5 bases). Germline V gives CDR1 SGHNT, CDR2 YENEEA. The CDR3 covers 16 residues. V was pared by 5 bases and J by 0 bases, with 14 bases between. The CDR3 nucleotides are TGTGCCAGCAGCCCCGGACAAGTACTAGCCAAAAACATTCAGTACTTC. This gives the protein CASSPGQVLAKNIQYF.